These T cell receptor beta chains were read from a single sample in a study of cytomegalovirus exposure and HLA in healthy donors. The method was immunoSEQ multiplex PCR; TCRdb's version includes in-frame clones alone and lacks a portion of them. Here the sample spans 130,000 or so clones, 76% being singletons. Sequenced: PBMCs. The receptors were sampled from a man in his forties in good health and CMV-seronegative. The CDR3 runs from the conserved cysteine through the conserved F or W. D genes are given only for firm matches. Rows give clone size only sometimes, using once, few, many, or a class for an expanded clone.

len: 13; abundance: -; j_gene: TRBJ2-3; d_gene: TRBD2; v_gene: TRBV2; CDR3aa: CASRRGSTDTQYF; CDR3nt: TGTGCCAGCAGGCGGGGGAGCACAGATACGCAGTATTTT
len: 19; abundance: -; j_gene: TRBJ2-5; d_gene: TRBD1; v_gene: TRBV28; CDR3aa: CASSPQSGFDRGYQETQYF; CDR3nt: TGTGCCAGCAGTCCACAAAGCGGATTCGACAGGGGTTATCAAGAGACCCAGTACTTC
len: 18; abundance: few; j_gene: TRBJ1-1; d_gene: TRBD1; v_gene: TRBV14; CDR3aa: CASSQAAVTGVGTTEAFF; CDR3nt: TGTGCCAGCAGCCAAGCAGCCGTTACAGGGGTTGGCACCACTGAAGCTTTCTTT
len: 15; abundance: few; j_gene: TRBJ2-4; d_gene: TRBD1; v_gene: TRBV4-2; CDR3aa: CASSQDGTGENIQYF; CDR3nt: TGTGCCAGCAGCCAAGATGGGACAGGGGAGAACATTCAGTACTTC
len: 15; abundance: -; j_gene: TRBJ1-5; d_gene: -; v_gene: TRBV7-8; CDR3aa: CASSLAGVSNRPQHF; CDR3nt: TGTGCCAGCAGCTTAGCCGGGGTTAGCAATCGGCCCCAGCATTTT
len: 15; abundance: -; j_gene: TRBJ2-2; d_gene: TRBD2; v_gene: TRBV11-2; CDR3aa: CASSLLAGGPGELFF; CDR3nt: TGTGCCAGCAGCTTATTAGCGGGAGGGCCAGGGGAGCTGTTTTTT
len: 15; abundance: -; j_gene: TRBJ1-1; d_gene: -; v_gene: TRBV9; CDR3aa: CASSVVASLNTEAFF; CDR3nt: TGTGCCAGCAGCGTAGTGGCCTCTCTTAACACTGAAGCTTTCTTT
len: 17; abundance: -; j_gene: TRBJ2-3; d_gene: TRBD2; v_gene: TRBV4-1; CDR3aa: CASSQIEIAGGGDTQYF; CDR3nt: TGCGCCAGCAGCCAAATAGAGATAGCGGGAGGTGGAGATACGCAGTATTTT
len: 14; abundance: -; j_gene: TRBJ1-1; d_gene: TRBD1; v_gene: TRBV6-1; CDR3aa: CASSEAGGVTEAFF; CDR3nt: TGTGCCAGCAGTGAAGCAGGGGGCGTAACTGAAGCTTTCTTT
len: 14; abundance: -; j_gene: TRBJ2-5; d_gene: TRBD2; v_gene: TRBV9; CDR3aa: CASSVLAGVETQYF; CDR3nt: TGTGCCAGCAGCGTTCTGGCGGGAGTAGAGACCCAGTACTTC
len: 14; abundance: -; j_gene: TRBJ1-5; d_gene: -; v_gene: TRBV4-1; CDR3aa: CASSQEWDTQPQHF; CDR3nt: TGCGCCAGCAGCCAAGAATGGGACACGCAGCCCCAGCATTTT
len: 16; abundance: -; j_gene: TRBJ2-3; d_gene: TRBD2; v_gene: TRBV4-2; CDR3aa: CASSQGRLAGADTQYF; CDR3nt: TGTGCCAGCAGCCAAGGCCGACTAGCGGGAGCAGATACGCAGTATTTT